These 19 T cell receptor beta chains share one sample of origin, sequenced in a study of blood T cell repertoires in COVID-19. Profiled with immunoSEQ multiplex PCR; TCRdb holds only in-frame clones, not every one. The sample lists 95,000 to 100,000 clones; 85% were seen once. The sample was peripheral blood. The receptors originated from a woman aged 70-85 years with active or convalescent COVID-19.

This sequence joins TRBV30 and TRBJ1-4; weak D call: TRBD1 (5 bases). This CDR3 comprises 12 residues. V was shortened by 0 bases and J by 8 bases, with 7 bases between the two germline ends. Germline V gives CDR1 GTSNPN, CDR2 SVGIG (reference sequence). The CDR3 DNA reads TGTGCCTGGAGTGTGGGGGGAGAAAAACTGTTTTTT. Translating it yields CAWSVGGEKLFF.

V is TRBV11-3 and J is TRBJ1-1; D is undetermined. The CDR3 covers 13 residues. Per germline, CDR1 SGHNT and CDR2 YENEEA. Trimming removed 2 bases at V and 1 base at J, with 5 bases between. The CDR3 sequence is CASSLYGNTEAFF. The DNA of the CDR3 is TGTGCCAGCAGCTTATACGGGAACACTGAAGCTTTCTTT.

The V and J genes are TRBV2 and TRBJ2-1; the match to TRBD2 covers 12 bases. V was clipped by 7 bases and J by 10 bases; unmatched bases: 17. CDR1 and CDR2 (germline): SNHLY, FYNNEI. The CDR3 is made up of 17 amino acids. The CDR3 region has the DNA TGTGCCAGCACCGGAACTAGCGGGAGGCCATTACCCCTAGAGCAGTTCTTC. Its translation: CASTGTSGRPLPLEQFF.

The J gene is TRBJ2-7, the V gene TRBV24-1; 10 nucleotides agree with TRBD1. Germline assignment: CDR1 KGHDR and CDR2 SFDVKD. With V trimmed by 5 bases and J by 5 bases, 8 bases remained unmatched. This CDR3 is 15 amino acids long. Here the CDR3 reads CATSGRQGAIDEQYF. CDR3 DNA: TGTGCCACCAGTGGACGACAGGGGGCGATCGACGAGCAGTACTTC.

In its sample, this clone was seen a few times. The chain combines TRBV25-1 with TRBJ2-7, with D hard to call. With 2 bases removed from V and 1 base from J, the gap between germline ends came to 9 bases. The CDR3 has 14 residues. Germline CDR1 is MGHDK and CDR2 is SYGVNS. CDR3 amino acids: CASSEPSVSYEQYF. CDR3 in DNA: TGTGCCAGCAGTGAACCCTCGGTGTCCTACGAGCAGTACTTC.

The V gene is TRBV5-1, the J gene TRBJ2-2; 8 nucleotides align to TRBD2. CDR1 and CDR2 (germline): SGHRS, YFSETQ. The CDR3 is 15 residues long. The trim removed 4 bases at V and 4 bases at J, leaving 6 bases unmatched. The CDR3 region is CASSLGGAGTGELFF. The CDR3 DNA follows: TGCGCCAGCAGCCTCGGGGGGGCTGGCACCGGGGAGCTGTTTTTT. Filled out from reference TRBV5-1 and TRBJ2-2, the complete variable domain reads KAGVTQTPRYLIKTRGQQVTLSCSPISGHRSVSWYQQTPGQGLQFLFEYFSETQRNKGNFPGRFSGRQFSNSRSEMNVSTLELGDSALYLCASSLGGAGTGELFFGEGSRLTVL.

The CDR3, as DNA: TGTGCCGCCATCATGGGTCCGGACAGGGGAGATACTGAAGCTTTCTTT. Protein sequence: CAAIMGPDRGDTEAFF. The chain combines TRBV28 with TRBJ1-1, with 9 bases that match TRBD1. Germline CDR1 and CDR2: MDHEN and SYDVKM. The J segment lost 5 bases and the V segment lost 11 bases, leaving 18 bases of the junction unmatched. This CDR3 contains 16 residues.

The chain employs TRBV7-2 and TRBJ1-5, with D possibly TRBD1 on 6 matching bases. This CDR3 is 13 amino acids long. CDR1 SGHTA and CDR2 FQGNSA come from the germline V gene. Trimming took off 5 bases at V and 4 bases at J, with 9 bases between the two ends. The chain's CDR3 is CASSRTVNQPQHF. The CDR3 DNA reads TGTGCCAGCAGCCGGACAGTAAATCAGCCCCAGCATTTT.

This clone was detected only once. The chain employs TRBV10-3 and TRBJ2-2; tentative D call: TRBD2 (5 bases). Trimming removed 0 bases from V and 8 bases from J, with 10 bases in between. The CDR3 runs 14 residues. Per the germline V gene, CDR1 is ENHRY and CDR2 is SYGVKD. CDR3: CAISESEAYGELFF. In DNA form, the CDR3 reads TGTGCCATCAGTGAGTCGGAGGCTTATGGGGAGCTGTTTTTT.

The genes are TRBV18 and TRBJ1-6; D ambiguous. The CDR3 sequence is 15 residues long. V lost 3 bases to trimming and J lost 6 bases, with 12 bases between them. From germline, CDR1 is KGHSH and CDR2 LQKENI. CDR3 amino acids: CASSPYSGGNSPLHF. In nucleotides, the CDR3 is TGTGCCAGCTCACCCTACTCCGGTGGTAATTCACCCCTCCACTTT.

In DNA, the CDR3 is TGTGCCTGGGAGACCGCGGGGGCTGGCTTCACTGAAGCTTTCTTT. Protein: CAWETAGAGFTEAFF. The chain joins TRBV30 to TRBJ1-1; possible D gene TRBD1, 6 bases. Germline CDR1 is GTSNPN and CDR2 is SVGIG (reference sequence). This CDR3 has 15 residues. The ends were cut back, 5 bases at V and 4 bases at J, with 20 bases in the middle.

The CDR3 DNA follows: TGCGCCAGCAGCTTAGGGACTAATTTGAATGAGCAGTTCTTC. This gives the protein CASSLGTNLNEQFF. The chain uses TRBV5-1 and TRBJ2-1, with 7 bases that match TRBD2. V dropped 2 bases and J dropped 7; count of bases not matched to a gene: 6. Germline CDR1 is SGHRS and CDR2 is YFSETQ. This CDR3 is 14 amino acids long.

The rearrangement links TRBV19 to TRBJ1-2; 7 bases align to TRBD1. Germline trimming cut 0 bases from V and 6 bases from J; bases unmatched to any gene: 13. This CDR3 is built from 17 residues. Looked up from germline, CDR1 is LNHDA and CDR2 is SQIVND (reference sequence). This CDR3 is CASSIDAGTASRDGYTF. Written as DNA, the CDR3 is TGTGCCAGTAGTATAGACGCCGGGACAGCTTCTAGGGATGGCTACACCTTC.

This sequence joins TRBV4-2 and TRBJ2-7; 7 bases map to TRBD2. CDR3 length: 14 residues. J gave up 2 bases and V 5 bases, and 6 bases lay outside the gene matches. Germline lookup yields CDR1 LGHNA and CDR2 YNFKEQ. The CDR3 region is CASSYGTTAYEQYF. The CDR3 nucleotides read TGTGCCAGCAGCTACGGGACTACCGCCTACGAGCAGTACTTC.

The chain combines TRBV29-1 with TRBJ2-2, with D unresolved. Germline values: CDR1 SQVTM, CDR2 ANQGSEA. The CDR3 runs to 11 residues. Deletions cut 4 bases from V and 6 bases from J, with 6 bases between. CDR3 nucleotide sequence: TGCAGCGTTGCCAGGCCCGGGGAGCTGTTTTTT. This gives the protein CSVARPGELFF.

This clone was detected only once. The chain couples TRBV7-9 to TRBJ2-6, with D unclear. The V gene's germline CDR1 is SEHNR and CDR2 FQNEAQ (reference sequence). There are 13 residues in the CDR3. Trimming removed 10 bases at V and 4 bases at J, with 11 bases between. Written as DNA, the CDR3 is TGTGCCACCACACTGGTAGGGGCCAACGTCCTGACTTTC. Protein sequence: CATTLVGANVLTF. Using reference TRBV7-9 and TRBJ2-6 for the parts outside the CDR3, the full variable domain is DTGVSQNPRHKITKRGQNVTFRCDPISEHNRLYWYRQTLGQGPEFLTYFQNEAQLEKSRLLSDRFSAERPKGSFSTLEIQRTEQGDSAMYLCATTLVGANVLTFGAGSRLTVL.

V usage is TRBV9 and J usage is TRBJ1-6; D gene uncertain. Germline V gene lookup returns CDR1 SGDLS and CDR2 YYNGEE. Trimming pared 4 bases from V and 7 bases from J, leaving 18 bases between. The CDR3 contains 16 residues. For the CDR3, the DNA is TGTGCCAGCAGCCCACGATTATCGGGGTACAATTCACCCCTCCACTTT. The encoded protein is CASSPRLSGYNSPLHF.

V and J are TRBV27 and TRBJ2-7; tentatively, D is TRBD2 (5 bases). Germline CDR1 is MNHEY and CDR2 is SMNVEV (reference sequence). Deletions cut 6 bases from V and 7 bases from J, with 16 bases between. This CDR3 is 13 amino acids long. As DNA, the CDR3 is TGTGCCAGCAGCCTACGTCGGGGTCAAGAGCAGTACTTC. Translation gives CASSLRRGQEQYF.

The chain joins TRBV11-3 to TRBJ1-3; D not certain. The CDR3 has 12 residues. Trimming pared 3 bases from V and 4 bases from J, leaving 4 bases between. CDR1 is SGHNT, CDR2 YENEEA, per germline. CDR3 loop: CASSLRGNTIYF. CDR3 coding DNA: TGTGCCAGCAGCTTGCGCGGAAACACCATATATTTT. The full variable domain, completed using reference TRBV11-3 and TRBJ1-3, is EAGVVQSPRYKIIEKKQPVAFWCNPISGHNTLYWYLQNLGQGPELLIRYENEEAVDDSQLPKDRFSAERLKGVDSTLKIQPAELGDSAVYLCASSLRGNTIYFGEGSWLTVV.